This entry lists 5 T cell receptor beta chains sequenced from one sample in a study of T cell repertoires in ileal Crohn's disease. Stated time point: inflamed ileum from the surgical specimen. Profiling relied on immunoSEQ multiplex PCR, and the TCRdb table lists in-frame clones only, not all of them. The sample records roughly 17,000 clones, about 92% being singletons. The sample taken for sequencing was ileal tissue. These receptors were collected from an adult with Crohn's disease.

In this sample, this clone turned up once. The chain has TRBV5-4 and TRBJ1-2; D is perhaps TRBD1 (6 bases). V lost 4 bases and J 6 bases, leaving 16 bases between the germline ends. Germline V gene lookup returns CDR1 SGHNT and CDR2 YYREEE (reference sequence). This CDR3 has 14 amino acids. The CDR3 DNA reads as TGTGCCAGCAGCCTCGTAACAGGGTCCCATGGCTACACCTTC. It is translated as CASSLVTGSHGYTF.

As DNA, the CDR3 is TGTGCCAGCAGTGAATCCAGGGGGCTGGATGAAAAACTGTTTTTT. Its translation: CASSESRGLDEKLFF. V gene TRBV6-1 combines with J gene TRBJ1-4; 8 bases match TRBD1. The J segment lost 6 bases and the V segment lost 2 bases, leaving 5 bases of the junction unmatched. The CDR3 spans 15 residues. CDR1 and CDR2 (germline): MNHNS, SASEGT.

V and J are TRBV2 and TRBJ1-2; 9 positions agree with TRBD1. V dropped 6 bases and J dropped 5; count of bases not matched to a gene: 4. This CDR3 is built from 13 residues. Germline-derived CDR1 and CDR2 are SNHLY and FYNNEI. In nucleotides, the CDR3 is TGTGCCAGCAGCCCCGGGACAGGGTATGGCTACACCTTC. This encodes CASSPGTGYGYTF.

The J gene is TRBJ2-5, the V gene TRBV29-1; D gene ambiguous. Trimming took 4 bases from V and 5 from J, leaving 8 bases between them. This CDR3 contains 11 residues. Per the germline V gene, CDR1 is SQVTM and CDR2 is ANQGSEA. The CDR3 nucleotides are TGCAGCGTTGTGTTTATGGAGACCCAGTACTTC. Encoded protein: CSVVFMETQYF.

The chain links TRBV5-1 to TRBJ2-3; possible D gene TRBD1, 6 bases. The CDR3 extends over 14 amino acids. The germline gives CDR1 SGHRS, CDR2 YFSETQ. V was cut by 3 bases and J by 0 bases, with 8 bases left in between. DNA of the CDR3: TGCGCCAGCAGCTCCGACAGGAGCACAGATACGCAGTATTTT. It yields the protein CASSSDRSTDTQYF.